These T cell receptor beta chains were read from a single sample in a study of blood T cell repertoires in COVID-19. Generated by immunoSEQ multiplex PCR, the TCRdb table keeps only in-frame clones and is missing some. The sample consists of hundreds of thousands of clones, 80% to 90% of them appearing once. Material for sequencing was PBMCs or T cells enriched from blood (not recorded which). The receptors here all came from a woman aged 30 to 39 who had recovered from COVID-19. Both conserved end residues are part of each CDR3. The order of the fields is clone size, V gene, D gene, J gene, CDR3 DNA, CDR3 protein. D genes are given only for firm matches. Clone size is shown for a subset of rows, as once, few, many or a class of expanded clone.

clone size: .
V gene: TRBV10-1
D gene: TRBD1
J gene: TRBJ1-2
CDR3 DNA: TGCGCCAGCAGTGAGGTAACAGGGGAGCCGGCTAACTATGGCTACACCTTC
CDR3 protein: CASSEVTGEPANYGYTF

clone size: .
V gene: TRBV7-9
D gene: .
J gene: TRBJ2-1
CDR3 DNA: TGTGCCAGCAGCCCAGGACAGTACAATGAGCAGTTCTTC
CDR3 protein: CASSPGQYNEQFF

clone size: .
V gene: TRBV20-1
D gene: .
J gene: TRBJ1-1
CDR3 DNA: TGCAGTGCTATTGACGAACTAGGCACTGAAGCTTTCTTT
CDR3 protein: CSAIDELGTEAFF

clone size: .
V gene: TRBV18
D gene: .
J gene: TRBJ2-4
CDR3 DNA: TGTGCCAGCTCCCCCTTAGGGTCGGGGGCCAAAAACATTCAGTACTTC
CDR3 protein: CASSPLGSGAKNIQYF

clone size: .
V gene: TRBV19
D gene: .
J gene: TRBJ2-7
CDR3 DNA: TGTGCCAGTAGTATTGATAGAAACTCCTACGAGCAGTACTTC
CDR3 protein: CASSIDRNSYEQYF

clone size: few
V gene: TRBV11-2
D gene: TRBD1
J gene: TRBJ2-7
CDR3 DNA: TGTGCCAGCAGCTTAGCGCAGGGGGCCTACTACGAGCAGTACTTC
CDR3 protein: CASSLAQGAYYEQYF

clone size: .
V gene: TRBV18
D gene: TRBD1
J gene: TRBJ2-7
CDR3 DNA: TGTGCCAGCTCAACAGGGGAATCCTACGAGCAGTACTTC
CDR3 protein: CASSTGESYEQYF

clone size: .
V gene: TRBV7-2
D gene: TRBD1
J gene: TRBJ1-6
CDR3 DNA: TGTGCCAGCAGATGGGGACAGGGTTTACCCCTCCACTTT
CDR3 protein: CASRWGQGLPLHF

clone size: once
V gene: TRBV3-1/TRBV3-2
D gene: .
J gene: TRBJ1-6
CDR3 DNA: TGTGCCAGCAGCCAAGCCCGACAGGCACACCGTACCTCCTATAATTCACCCCTCCACTTT
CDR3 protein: CASSQARQAHRTSYNSPLHF

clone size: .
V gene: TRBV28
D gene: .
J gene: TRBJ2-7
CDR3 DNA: TGTGCCAGCAGTCGGGGGGCGTACGAGCAGTACTTC
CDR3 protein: CASSRGAYEQYF

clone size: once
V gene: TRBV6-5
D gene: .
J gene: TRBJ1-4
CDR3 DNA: TGTGCCAGCAGTCGGGGGGGAACTAATGAAAAACTGTTTTTT
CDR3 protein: CASSRGGTNEKLFF

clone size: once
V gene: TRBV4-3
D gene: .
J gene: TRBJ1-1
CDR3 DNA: TGCGCCAGCAGCCAAGATCCGGGGATGAACACTGAAGCTTTCTTT
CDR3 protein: CASSQDPGMNTEAFF

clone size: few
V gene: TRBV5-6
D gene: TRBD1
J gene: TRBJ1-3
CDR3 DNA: TGTGCCAGCAGACCCGGGACAGGGGCCACCATATATTTT
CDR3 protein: CASRPGTGATIYF

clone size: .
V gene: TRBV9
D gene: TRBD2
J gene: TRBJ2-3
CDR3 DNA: TGTGCCAGCAGCGTAAGCGGGAGGAGCACAGATACGCAGTATTTT
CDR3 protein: CASSVSGRSTDTQYF

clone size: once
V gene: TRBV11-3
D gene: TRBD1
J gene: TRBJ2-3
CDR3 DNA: TGTGCCAGCAGCGGTTACCGGGACAGGGGAGGGAGTTGGCCAGATACGCAGTATTTT
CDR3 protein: CASSGYRDRGGSWPDTQYF

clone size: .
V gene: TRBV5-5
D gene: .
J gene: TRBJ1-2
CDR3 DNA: TGTGCCAGCAGCCCCGACAGTCCTAGGGGCTACACCTTC
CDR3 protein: CASSPDSPRGYTF

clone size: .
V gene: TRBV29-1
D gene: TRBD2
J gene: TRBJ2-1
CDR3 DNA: TGCAGCGTTGAAGATGACCGTAGCGGGAGGGCCAACAAGGGGGTGAATGAGCAGTTCTTC
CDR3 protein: CSVEDDRSGRANKGVNEQFF

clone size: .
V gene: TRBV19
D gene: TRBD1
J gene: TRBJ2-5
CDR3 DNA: TGTGCCAGTAACACAGGGGACCCTCAAGAGACCCAGTACTTC
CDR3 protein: CASNTGDPQETQYF

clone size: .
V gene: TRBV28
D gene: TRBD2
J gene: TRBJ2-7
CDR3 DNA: TGTGCCAGCAGGAAAATTAGCGGGAGATACTACGAGCAGTACTTC
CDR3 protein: CASRKISGRYYEQYF

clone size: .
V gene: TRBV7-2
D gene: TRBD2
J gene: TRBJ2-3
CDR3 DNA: TGTGCCAGCAGCTCCCCCGGACTAGCGGGAGGTGTTGATACGCAGTATTTT
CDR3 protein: CASSSPGLAGGVDTQYF

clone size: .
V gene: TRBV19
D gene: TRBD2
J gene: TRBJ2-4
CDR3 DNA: TGTGCCAGTAGTACAGCGGGAGTAGGGTACATTCAGTACTTC
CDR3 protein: CASSTAGVGYIQYF

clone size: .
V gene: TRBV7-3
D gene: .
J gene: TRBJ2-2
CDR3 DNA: TGTGCCAGCAGCCCAGGGGTTAGTGGCGGGGAGCTGTTTTTT
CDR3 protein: CASSPGVSGGELFF

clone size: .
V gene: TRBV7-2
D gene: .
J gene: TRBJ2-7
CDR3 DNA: TGTGCCAGCAGCCGTCTAAGACAGCAGGGCGAATCCTACGAGCAGTACTTC
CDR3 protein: CASSRLRQQGESYEQYF

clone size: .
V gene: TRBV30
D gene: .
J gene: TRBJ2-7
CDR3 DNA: TGTGCCTGGAGTGGCCCGGGGTTAAGGGAGCAGTACTTC
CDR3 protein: CAWSGPGLREQYF

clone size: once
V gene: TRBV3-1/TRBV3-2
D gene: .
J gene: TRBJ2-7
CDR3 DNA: TGTGCCAGCAGCCAAGGGAGCTTGGCGGTAAGATACGAGCAGTACTTC
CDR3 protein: CASSQGSLAVRYEQYF

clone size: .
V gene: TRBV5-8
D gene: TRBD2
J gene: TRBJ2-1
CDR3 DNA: TGTGCCAGCAGCTTTGGACTAGCGGTCTACAATGAGCAGTTCTTC
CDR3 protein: CASSFGLAVYNEQFF

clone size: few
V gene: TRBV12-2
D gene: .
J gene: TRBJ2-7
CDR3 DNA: TGTGCAAGTGGGCTAGCGGGACTCTACGAGCAGTACTTC
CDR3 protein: CASGLAGLYEQYF

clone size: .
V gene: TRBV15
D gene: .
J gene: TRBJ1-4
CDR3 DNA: TGTGCCACCCGGGGTGGCAGCGATGCAACTAATGAAAAACTGTTTTTT
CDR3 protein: CATRGGSDATNEKLFF

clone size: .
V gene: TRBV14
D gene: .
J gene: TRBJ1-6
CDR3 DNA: TGTGCCAGCAGCCTCGGGACAAGGAATTCACCCCTCCACTTT
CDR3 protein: CASSLGTRNSPLHF

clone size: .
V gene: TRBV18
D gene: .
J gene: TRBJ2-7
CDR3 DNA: TGTGCCAGCTCACCACCTAGCCAGAGCTCCTACGAGCAGTACTTC
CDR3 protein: CASSPPSQSSYEQYF

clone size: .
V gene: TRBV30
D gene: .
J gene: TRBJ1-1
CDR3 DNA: TGTGCCTGGACCCGGACACTAAACACTGAAGCTTTCTTT
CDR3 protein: CAWTRTLNTEAFF

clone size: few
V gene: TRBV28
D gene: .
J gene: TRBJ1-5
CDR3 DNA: TGTGCCAGCAGCCTTAGTCATTCGTCAGGGTTGCATCAGCCCCAGCATTTT
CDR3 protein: CASSLSHSSGLHQPQHF

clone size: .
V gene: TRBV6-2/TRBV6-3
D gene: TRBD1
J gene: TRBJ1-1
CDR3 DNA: TGTGCCAGCAGCCTGGGACAGGGGATCGAAGCTTTCTTT
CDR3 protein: CASSLGQGIEAFF

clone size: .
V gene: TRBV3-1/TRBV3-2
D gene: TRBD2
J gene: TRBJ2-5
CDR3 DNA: TGTGCCAGCAGCACTAGCGGACAAGAGACCCAGTACTTC
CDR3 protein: CASSTSGQETQYF

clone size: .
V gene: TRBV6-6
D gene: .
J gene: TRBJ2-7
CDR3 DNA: TGTGCCAGCAGCGGGGAGTCCATGCACGAGCAGTACTTC
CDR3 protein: CASSGESMHEQYF

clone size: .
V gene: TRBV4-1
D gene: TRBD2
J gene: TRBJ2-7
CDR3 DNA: TGCGCCAGCAGCCACTTGGCTAGCGGGGGATACGAGCAGTACTTC
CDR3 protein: CASSHLASGGYEQYF

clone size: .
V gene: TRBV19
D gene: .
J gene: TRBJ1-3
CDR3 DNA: TGTGCCAGTAGTATGGACAAGAGCTCTGGAAACACCATATATTTT
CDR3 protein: CASSMDKSSGNTIYF

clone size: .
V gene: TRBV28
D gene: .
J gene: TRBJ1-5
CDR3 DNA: TGTGCCAGCAGTTTTGTGTCGGGTAATCAGCCCCAGCATTTT
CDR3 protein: CASSFVSGNQPQHF

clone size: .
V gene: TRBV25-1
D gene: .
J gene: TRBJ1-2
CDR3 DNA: TGTGCCAGCAGTGAAGAACGGGTGCTTGGCTATGGCTACACCTTC
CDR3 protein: CASSEERVLGYGYTF

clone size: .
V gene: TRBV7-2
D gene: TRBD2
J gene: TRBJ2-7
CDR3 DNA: TGTGCCAGCAGCCGGAGGGAGGGGAGGTACGAGCAGTACTTC
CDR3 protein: CASSRREGRYEQYF

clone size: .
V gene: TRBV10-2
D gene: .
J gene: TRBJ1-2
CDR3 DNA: TGCGCCACCAGAGGGCCGCAGGGCGCGAACTATGGCTACACCTTC
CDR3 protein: CATRGPQGANYGYTF

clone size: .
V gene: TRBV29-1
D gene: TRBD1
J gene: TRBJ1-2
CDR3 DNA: TGCAGCGTTAGGGTGGGACAGGGGCAGAACTATGGCTACACCTTC
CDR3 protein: CSVRVGQGQNYGYTF

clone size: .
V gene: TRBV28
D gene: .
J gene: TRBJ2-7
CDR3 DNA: TGTGCCAGCATCAGGGGTGCTTCCTACGAGCAGTACTTC
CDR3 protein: CASIRGASYEQYF

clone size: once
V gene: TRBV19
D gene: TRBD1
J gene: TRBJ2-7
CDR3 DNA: TGTGCCAGTTCGGGGACAGGGAAGTTCTACGAGCAGTACTTC
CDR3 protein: CASSGTGKFYEQYF

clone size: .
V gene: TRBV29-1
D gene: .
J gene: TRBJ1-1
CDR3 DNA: TGCAGCTCTGGACAACAGGGCCTTAGGGGTGAAGCTTTCTTT
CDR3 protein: CSSGQQGLRGEAFF

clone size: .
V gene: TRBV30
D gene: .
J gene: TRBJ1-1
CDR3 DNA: TGTGCCGGCAACAGGAACACTGAAGCTTTCTTT
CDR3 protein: CAGNRNTEAFF

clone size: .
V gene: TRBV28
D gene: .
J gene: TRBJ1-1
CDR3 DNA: TGTGCCAGCAGTTTGGGGGGTGAAGCTTTCTTT
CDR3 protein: CASSLGGEAFF

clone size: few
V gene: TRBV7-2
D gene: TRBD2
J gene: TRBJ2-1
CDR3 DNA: TGTGCCAGCAGCTTGGGCGGGAGGGTAAACAATGAGCAGTTCTTC
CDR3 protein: CASSLGGRVNNEQFF

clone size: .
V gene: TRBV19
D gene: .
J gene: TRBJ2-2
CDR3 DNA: TGTGCCAGTAGGTGGGCAGGGGACACCGGGGAGCTGTTTTTT
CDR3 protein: CASRWAGDTGELFF

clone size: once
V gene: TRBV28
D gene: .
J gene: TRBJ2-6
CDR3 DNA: TGTGCCAGCAGTTTCCTTAGCTCTGCTGGGGCCAACGTCCTGACTTTC
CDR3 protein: CASSFLSSAGANVLTF

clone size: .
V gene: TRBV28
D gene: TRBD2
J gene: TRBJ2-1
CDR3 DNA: TGTGCCAGCAGTTCCGGGACTAGCGCTATGAGATCCTACAATGAGCAGTTCTTC
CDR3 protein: CASSSGTSAMRSYNEQFF

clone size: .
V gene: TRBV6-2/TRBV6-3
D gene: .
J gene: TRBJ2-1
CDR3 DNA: TGTGCCAGCAGCCTATACAATGAGCAGTTCTTC
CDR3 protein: CASSLYNEQFF

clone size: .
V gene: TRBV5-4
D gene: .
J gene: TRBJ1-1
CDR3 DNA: TGTGCCAGCAGCTTGGGGCAAATGAACACTGAAGCTTTCTTT
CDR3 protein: CASSLGQMNTEAFF

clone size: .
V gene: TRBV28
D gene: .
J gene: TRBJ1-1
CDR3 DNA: TGTGCCAGCAGTTTGTCAAATCGCAGGGTGAACACTGAAGCTTTCTTT
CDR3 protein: CASSLSNRRVNTEAFF

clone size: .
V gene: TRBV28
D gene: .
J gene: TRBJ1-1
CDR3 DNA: TGTGCCTGTAAGGCACAGGGTGAGTTCACTGAAGCTTTCTTT
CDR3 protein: CACKAQGEFTEAFF

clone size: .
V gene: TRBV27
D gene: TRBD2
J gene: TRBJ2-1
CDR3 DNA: TGTGCCAGCAAGACTAGCGGGAGGGTCAATGAGCAGTTCTTC
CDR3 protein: CASKTSGRVNEQFF

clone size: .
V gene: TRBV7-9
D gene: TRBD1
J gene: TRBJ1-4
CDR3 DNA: TGTGCCAGCAGCACAGGGGGAGATGAAAAACTGTTTTTT
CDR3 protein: CASSTGGDEKLFF